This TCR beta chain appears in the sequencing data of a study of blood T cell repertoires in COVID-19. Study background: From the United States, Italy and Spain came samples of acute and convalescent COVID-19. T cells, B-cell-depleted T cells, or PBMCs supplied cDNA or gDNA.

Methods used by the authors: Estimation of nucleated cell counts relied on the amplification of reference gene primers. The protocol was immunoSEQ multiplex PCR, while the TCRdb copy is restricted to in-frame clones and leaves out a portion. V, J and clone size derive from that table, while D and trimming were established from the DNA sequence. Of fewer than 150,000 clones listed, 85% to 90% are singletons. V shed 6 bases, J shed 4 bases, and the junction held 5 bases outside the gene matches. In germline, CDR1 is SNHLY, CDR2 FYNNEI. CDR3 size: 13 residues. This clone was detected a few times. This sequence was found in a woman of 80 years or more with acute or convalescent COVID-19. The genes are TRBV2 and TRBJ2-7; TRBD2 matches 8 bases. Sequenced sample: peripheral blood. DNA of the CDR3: TGTGCCAGCAGGAGGACTAGCAGGTACGAGCAGTACTTC. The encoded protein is CASRRTSRYEQYF.